Shown below are 20 T cell receptor beta chains from a single sample sequenced in a study of blood T cell repertoires in COVID-19. Using immunoSEQ multiplex PCR, the repertoire was profiled, and TCRdb retains in-frame clones only, with some absent. The sample carries more than 200,000 clones, around 88% recorded once. The sample consisted of PBMCs or T cells enriched from blood (not recorded which). The receptors were gathered from a woman aged 25 to 39 who had recovered from COVID-19.

V gene TRBV27 combines with J gene TRBJ2-3; TRBD2 might be the D (6 bases). The CDR3 is 16 residues long. Per the germline V gene, CDR1 is MNHEY and CDR2 is SMNVEV (reference sequence). Trimming cost V 7 bases and J 2 bases, with 19 bases left between them. The CDR3 nucleotides are TGTGCCAGCATCGGGGCATTGGCGGGGACCACAGATACGCAGTATTTT. Its protein product is CASIGALAGTTDTQYF.

The CDR3 here is CASSLASNDRVRGYTF. CDR3 coding DNA: TGTGCCAGCAGTTTAGCCAGCAATGACAGAGTGCGGGGCTACACCTTC. This chain links TRBV27 with TRBJ1-2, with a tentative D call TRBD1 (5 bases). Germline values: CDR1 MNHEY, CDR2 SMNVEV (reference sequence). Trimming stripped 2 bases from V and 8 bases from J, with 21 bases between. This CDR3 has 16 residues.

Only a few counts were recorded for this clone. The chain links TRBV7-2 to TRBJ1-1, with 9 bases aligning to TRBD1. Germline values: CDR1 SGHTA, CDR2 FQGNSA. V was clipped by 2 bases and J by 6 bases; unmatched bases: 10. The CDR3 runs 16 residues. CDR3 sequence: CASSLYRGLGTAEAFF. Written as DNA, the CDR3 is TGTGCCAGCAGCTTATACAGGGGGCTAGGTACGGCTGAAGCTTTCTTT.

In its sample, this clone was seen once. The rearrangement joins TRBV7-2 to TRBJ1-1, with D perhaps matching TRBD1 (6 bases). The CDR3 runs to 14 residues. Germline V gene sequence: CDR1 SGHTA, CDR2 FQGNSA. V lost 1 base and J lost 4, with 10 bases in between. The CDR3 here is CASSLVGGGTEAFF. The CDR3 DNA reads TGTGCCAGCAGCTTAGTGGGAGGGGGCACTGAAGCTTTCTTT.

CDR3 sequence reads: CASSQVIGRGGGGEKLFF. The CDR3 bases are TGCGCCAGCAGCCAAGTAATTGGCAGAGGGGGGGGAGGAGAAAAACTGTTTTTT. This chain connects TRBV4-3 to TRBJ1-4, with a possible D match to TRBD1 (6 bases). The V gene lost 1 base and the J gene lost 8 bases, with 23 bases spanning the gap. Germline values: CDR1 LGHNA, CDR2 YSLEER. The CDR3 totals 18 residues.

The chain couples TRBV10-1 to TRBJ1-5, with D perhaps TRBD1 (6 bases). Germline CDR1 WNHNN, CDR2 SYGVQD (reference sequence). The V end was cut by 7 bases, the J end by 7 bases, with 17 bases between. The CDR3 runs 14 residues. The CDR3 is CASKTWDNRQPQHF. CDR3 DNA sequence: TGCGCCAGCAAAACGTGGGACAACCGGCAGCCCCAGCATTTT.

The chain combines TRBV6-5 with TRBJ1-2; D perhaps matches TRBD1 (5 bases). CDR3 size: 15 residues. V lost 2 bases, J lost 7 bases, and 17 bases lay in between. CDR1 is MNHEY and CDR2 is SVGAGI in the germline V gene. The CDR3: CASSYGALAGGGYTF. The CDR3 DNA sequence: TGTGCCAGCAGTTACGGGGCCTTGGCAGGTGGTGGCTACACCTTC.

The CDR3 region is CSVKVPGLAGAYEQYF. CDR3 coding DNA: TGCAGCGTAAAAGTCCCGGGACTAGCGGGAGCCTACGAGCAGTACTTC. The chain uses TRBV29-1 and TRBJ2-7; 14 nucleotides match TRBD2. V was clipped by 6 bases and J by 2 bases; unmatched bases: 9. The CDR3 is made up of 16 amino acids. Germline CDR1 SQVTM, CDR2 ANQGSEA.

The V and J genes are TRBV4-1 and TRBJ1-1; D is perhaps TRBD1 (5 bases). The germline gives CDR1 MGHRA, CDR2 YSYEKL. CDR3 size: 15 residues. The V and J ends lost 2 bases and 6 bases respectively, with 16 bases between them. CDR3 protein: CASSQLGLASSEAFF. CDR3 sequence (DNA): TGCGCCAGCAGCCAATTGGGGCTGGCTTCTTCTGAAGCTTTCTTT.

V gene TRBV7-2 combines with J gene TRBJ1-3; D uncertain. Germline CDR1 SGHTA, CDR2 FQGNSA. V dropped 4 bases and J dropped 4 bases, with 14 bases sitting between them. CDR3 length equals 15 residues. CDR3 nucleotide sequence: TGTGCCAGCAGCTACAGCGGCCGCCCCGGAAACACCATATATTTT. It codes for CASSYSGRPGNTIYF.

This clone was picked up one time. The chain has TRBV27 and TRBJ1-1; 7 bases fit TRBD1. Germline trimming cut 5 bases from V and 4 bases from J; bases unmatched to any gene: 19. Germline V gene data show CDR1 as MNHEY and CDR2 as SMNVEV (reference sequence). The CDR3 is made up of 18 amino acids. CDR3 protein: CASSTQRGQAGSGTEAFF. The CDR3 DNA sequence: TGTGCCAGCAGTACTCAGAGGGGGCAGGCGGGTTCGGGCACTGAAGCTTTCTTT.

The chain is built from TRBV2 and TRBJ2-1; 9 nucleotides match TRBD2. The germline V gene encodes CDR1 SNHLY and CDR2 FYNNEI. The CDR3 runs 14 residues. V dropped 11 bases and J dropped 7; count of bases not matched to a gene: 12. In DNA form, the CDR3 reads TGTGCCGACGGACTGAGGCGGGAGGGTAATGAGCAGTTCTTC. Protein: CADGLRREGNEQFF.

The DNA of the CDR3 is TGCGCCAGCAGCCTGGAGGTGAATAACGAGCAGTACTTC. As protein: CASSLEVNNEQYF. J is TRBJ2-7 and V is TRBV4-3, with D tentatively TRBD2 (5 bases). Germline V CDR1 and CDR2: LGHNA, YSLEER. The CDR3 is 13 amino acids. V was pared by 4 bases and J by 5 bases, with 12 bases between.

This rearrangement joins TRBV7-9 to TRBJ1-4; unclear D gene. The CDR3 contains 14 residues. Germline V lookup: CDR1 SEHNR, CDR2 FQNEAQ (reference sequence). V was trimmed by 5 bases and J by 8 bases, leaving 15 bases between them. CDR3 in amino acids: CASSRMTIGEKLFF. The CDR3, as DNA: TGTGCCAGCAGCCGAATGACCATCGGGGAAAAACTGTTTTTT.

The genes are TRBV30 and TRBJ2-1; unclear D gene. Trimming pared 2 bases from V and 8 bases from J, leaving 4 bases between. This CDR3 is built from 10 residues. Germline CDR1 reads GTSNPN; CDR2 reads SVGIG (reference sequence). CDR3 DNA: TGTGCCTGGAGTAACTATGAGCAGTTCTTC. It translates to CAWSNYEQFF.

The chain employs TRBV4-1 and TRBJ2-1; D possibly corresponds to TRBD2 (5 bases). The germline V and J ends were trimmed by 0 bases and 3 bases, with 15 bases remaining between them. Germline values: CDR1 MGHRA, CDR2 YSYEKL. This CDR3 contains 17 residues. CDR3 DNA sequence: TGCGCCAGCAGCCAAGAGACCACTAGGTGGGACTACAATGAGCAGTTCTTC. It yields the protein CASSQETTRWDYNEQFF.

The genes are TRBV4-2 and TRBJ1-6, with D possibly being TRBD1 (5 bases). Deletions cut 4 bases from V and 6 bases from J, with 16 bases between. This CDR3 comprises 16 residues. In germline, CDR1 is LGHNA, CDR2 YNFKEQ. The DNA for the CDR3 is TGTGCCAGCAGCCTTCGGACATCTTTGCTTAATTCACCCCTCCACTTT. As protein: CASSLRTSLLNSPLHF.

V gene TRBV6-5 combines with J gene TRBJ2-1, with D uncertain. The CDR3 runs 15 residues. V lost 5 bases and J lost 0, with 11 bases in between. Germline CDR1 and CDR2: MNHEY and SVGAGI. For the CDR3, the DNA is TGTGCCAGCAGTCCGGGTCCCAGCTCCTACAATGAGCAGTTCTTC. Amino acid sequence: CASSPGPSSYNEQFF.

J is TRBJ1-4 and V is TRBV5-1, with D hard to call. The CDR3 has 16 residues. Germline loops: CDR1 SGHRS, CDR2 YFSETQ. Trimming took 0 bases from V and 5 from J, leaving 14 bases between them. In DNA, the CDR3 is TGCGCCAGCAGCTTGGTGCTGGGGTCGGGGAATGAAAAACTGTTTTTT. This sequence encodes CASSLVLGSGNEKLFF.

This rearrangement joins TRBV28 to TRBJ2-7; tentative D call: TRBD2 (6 bases). The ends were cut back, 10 bases at V and 0 bases at J, with 13 bases in the middle. The CDR3 is 13 amino acids. Germline loops: CDR1 MDHEN, CDR2 SYDVKM. CDR3 in amino acids: CATLDGSSYEQYF. The CDR3 DNA is TGTGCCACCCTGGACGGGAGCTCCTACGAGCAGTACTTC.